These T cell receptor beta chains were read from a single sample in a study of response to subunit inactivated influenza vaccine. Using its own MiXCR run on the RT-PCR reads, TCRdb lists one record per CDR3 protein. The sample contains 500,000 to 550,000 distinct CDR3 sequences, 6.5% to 8% of which appear only once. The source was PBMCs from blood, collected roughly 24 months after vaccination. The receptor source for this set is a man between 50 and 69 years old who received an inactivated influenza vaccine. CDR3s include the opening cysteine and the closing phenylalanine or tryptophan. The order of the fields is J gene, D gene, V gene, CDR3 length, clone size, CDR3 protein, CDR3 DNA. D genes are given only for firm matches. Clone size is stated in some rows and not others, as once, few, many or a class when expanded.

TRBJ2-1 NA TRBV3-1 13 NA CASSQVALNEQFF TGTGCCAGCAGCCAAGTCGCGCTCAATGAGCAGTTCTTC
TRBJ2-7 NA TRBV5-6 15 many CASSLGSQQGYEQYF TGTGCCAGCAGCTTGGGATCGCAGCAGGGATACGAGCAGTACTTC
TRBJ1-2 NA TRBV30 14 NA CAWSVGGIGNGYTF TGTGCCTGGAGTGTGGGGGGGATCGGAAATGGCTACACCTTC
TRBJ2-5 TRBD1 TRBV25-1 14 NA CASSEITGGETQYF TGTGCCAGCAGTGAAATCACAGGGGGAGAGACCCAGTACTTC
TRBJ2-6 NA TRBV5-6 19 NA CASSYPSERGFSGANVLTF TGTGCCAGCAGCTATCCTTCAGAAAGGGGCTTCTCTGGGGCCAACGTCCTGACTTTC
TRBJ2-2 NA TRBV6-5 15 NA CASSWTQGYTGELFF TGTGCCAGCAGTTGGACGCAGGGGTACACCGGGGAGCTGTTTTTT
TRBJ1-1 NA TRBV3-1 15 few CASSHPLGSYTEAFF TGTGCCAGCAGCCACCCGTTAGGGAGTTACACTGAAGCTTTCTTT
TRBJ2-4 TRBD1 TRBV18 14 few CASSETGGRNIQYF TGTGCCAGCTCAGAGACAGGGGGCAGAAACATTCAGTACTTC
TRBJ2-3 TRBD2 TRBV12-3/TRBV12-4 14 many CASSSGLSTDTQYF TGTGCCAGTTCCTCGGGACTAAGCACAGATACGCAGTATTTT
TRBJ2-1 TRBD2 TRBV6-5 15 few CASSFGLAGGLTQFF TGTGCCAGCAGTTTTGGACTAGCGGGGGGCCTTACGCAGTTCTTC
TRBJ2-1 TRBD1 TRBV20-1 15 NA CSATAPPQGAIEQFF TGCAGTGCTACCGCCCCCCCACAGGGGGCAATTGAGCAGTTCTTC
TRBJ1-4 TRBD1 TRBV4-3 16 NA CASSQDSWTGYEKLFF TGCGCCAGCAGCCAAGATTCGTGGACAGGTTATGAAAAACTGTTTTTT
TRBJ2-7 TRBD2 TRBV12-3/TRBV12-4 14 many CASSLPGGAYEQYF TGTGCCAGCAGTTTACCCGGGGGGGCCTACGAGCAGTACTTC
TRBJ2-3 NA TRBV20-1 13 many CSAGRGSTDTQYF TGCAGTGCAGGGAGAGGTAGCACAGATACGCAGTATTTT
TRBJ2-7 NA TRBV5-5 13 many CASSLFDSYEQYF TGTGCCAGCAGCTTATTCGATTCCTACGAGCAGTACTTC
TRBJ2-3 TRBD2 TRBV4-3 14 many CASSRGLTPDTQYF TGCGCCAGCAGCCGGGGACTAACCCCAGATACGCAGTATTTT
TRBJ1-2 TRBD1 TRBV10-3 15 NA CAISESRTGDTGYTF TGTGCCATCAGTGAGTCAAGGACAGGGGATACCGGCTACACCTTC
TRBJ2-3 NA TRBV24-1 14 NA CATSESRDTDTQYF TGTGCCACCAGTGAGTCCAGGGATACAGATACGCAGTATTTT